The source of this T cell receptor (beta chain) is a study of siplizumab effects on memory and regulatory T cells. Findings and caveats of the study: Siplizumab gave mappable alloreactive CD4+ clones an average Treg-derived fraction of approximately 64%, against roughly 26% in controls. Naive T cells looked more diverse than memory cells and looked like major alloresponse contributors. Poor capture below about 10^-5 frequency left most alloreactive clones unmapped to unstimulated subsets.

This table comes from immunoSEQ multiplex PCR, and its TCRdb copy is limited to in-frame clones, with some not included. The table includes 94,000 or so clones, roughly 96% detected once. Germline V gene lookup returns CDR1 MGHRA and CDR2 YSYEKL. The CDR3 length is 15 residues. Trimming cost V 4 bases and J 0 bases, with 9 bases left between them. A remark on this clone: Antigen specificity is unknown.

The chain combines TRBV4-1 with TRBJ1-4; a possible D gene is TRBD1 (6 bases). What was sequenced was naive CD4+ T cells sorted from blood. This TCR was sampled from a human donor in good health. The CDR3 DNA reads as TGCGCCAGCAGCCCGCCAGGGGCAACTAATGAAAAACTGTTTTTT. Translating gives CASSPPGATNEKLFF.